This T cell receptor (beta chain) emerged from a study of T cell changes during pregnancy in multiple sclerosis. V lost 6 bases and J 7 bases, leaving 19 bases between the germline ends. This CDR3 spans 14 amino acids. Germline CDR1 is SGHNT and CDR2 is YYREEE (reference sequence). Data came from immunoSEQ multiplex PCR; TCRdb stores just in-frame clones and leaves some out. This sample has 70,000 to 85,000 clones, with approximately 90% found just once. The rearrangement links TRBV5-4 to TRBJ1-2; D possibly corresponds to TRBD1 (6 bases). This clonotype was obtained from a female donor with multiple sclerosis, enrolled in a pregnancy study. Specimen: peripheral blood, collected before pregnancy. The CDR3 spells CASNLVGGLSGYTF. The CDR3 DNA sequence: TGTGCCAGCAACCTAGTCGGGGGGCTCTCTGGCTACACCTTC.